Following are 8 T cell receptor beta chains from one sample sequenced in a study of cytomegalovirus exposure and HLA in healthy donors. Amplification used 60 Vbeta primers and 13 Jbeta primers. The protocol was immunoSEQ multiplex PCR, while the TCRdb copy is restricted to in-frame clones and leaves out a portion. The sample includes fewer than 110,000 clones, 76% of them seen just once. The sample comprised PBMCs. These receptors came from a man aged 18 to 30 in good health and CMV-seronegative.

As DNA, the CDR3 is TGTGCCAGCATTGGGACAGCTTACGAGCAGTACTTC. Amino acids: CASIGTAYEQYF. The chain combines TRBV5-6 with TRBJ2-7; 7 bases are shared with TRBD1. The V gene's germline CDR1 is SGHDT and CDR2 YYEEEE. This CDR3 region has 12 residues. The junction had 4 bases not matched to a gene; V was cut back by 6 bases and J by 4 bases.

The rearrangement links TRBV5-4 to TRBJ1-3; D may be TRBD1 (6 bases). The CDR3 sequence is 13 residues long. Germline-derived CDR1 and CDR2 are SGHNT and YYREEE (reference sequence). V shed 4 bases and J shed 4 bases, with 9 bases lying between them. The CDR3 protein is CASSRTAGNTIYF. As DNA, the CDR3 is TGTGCCAGCAGCAGGACAGCGGGAAACACCATATATTTT.

The genes are TRBV19 and TRBJ2-3; 10 nucleotides match TRBD1. The CDR3 is 18 amino acids. Per the germline V gene, CDR1 is LNHDA and CDR2 is SQIVND (reference sequence). V shed 8 bases, J shed 4 bases, and the junction held 18 bases outside the gene matches. The chain's CDR3 is CASSRQGASLGLADTQYF. The CDR3 DNA reads as TGTGCCAGTTCCCGACAGGGGGCGTCTTTGGGTTTGGCAGATACGCAGTATTTT.

The gene calls are TRBV11-2 and TRBJ2-2; the match to TRBD2 covers 10 bases. V was pared by 5 bases and J by 2 bases, with 8 bases of the junction left unmatched. The CDR3 runs to 17 residues. Germline lookup yields CDR1 SGHAT and CDR2 FQNNGV. CDR3 in amino acids: CASSPRSGGANTGELFF. The CDR3 region has the DNA TGTGCCAGCAGCCCCCGGAGCGGGGGGGCCAACACCGGGGAGCTGTTTTTT.

This sequence joins TRBV7-2 and TRBJ1-1, with D perhaps TRBD1 (6 bases). The V gene lost 5 bases and the J gene lost 0 bases, with 10 bases spanning the gap. The CDR3 contains 14 residues. CDR1 and CDR2 (germline): SGHTA, FQGNSA. The CDR3 loop is CASSPGDMNTEAFF. The CDR3 DNA reads as TGTGCCAGCAGCCCCGGGGACATGAACACTGAAGCTTTCTTT.

The chain links TRBV27 to TRBJ1-3; D unresolved. Trimming removed 2 bases from V and 0 bases from J, with 8 bases in between. This CDR3 region has 15 residues. From germline, CDR1 is MNHEY and CDR2 SMNVEV (reference sequence). The CDR3 nucleotides are TGTGCCAGCAGTTTAGGGAGAAGCTCTGGAAACACCATATATTTT. It encodes CASSLGRSSGNTIYF.

The V gene is TRBV2, the J gene TRBJ2-1; 7 bases align to TRBD2. This CDR3 has 13 amino acids. Trimming removed 8 bases from V and 4 bases from J; junction bases left unmatched: 5. Looked up from germline, CDR1 is SNHLY and CDR2 is FYNNEI. This chain's CDR3 is CASSGTTYNEQFF. CDR3 nucleotide sequence: TGTGCCAGCTCAGGGACTACTTACAATGAGCAGTTCTTC.

This clone was detected a few times. The chain employs TRBV4-3 and TRBJ2-2; a possible D gene is TRBD1 (5 bases). This CDR3 is built from 15 residues. V lost 2 bases and J 4 bases, leaving 11 bases between the germline ends. Germline loops: CDR1 LGHNA, CDR2 YSLEER. CDR3 loop: CASSQRSGPTGELFF. The DNA of the CDR3 is TGCGCCAGCAGCCAACGCTCAGGGCCCACCGGGGAGCTGTTTTTT.